These 11 T cell receptor beta chains share one sample of origin, sequenced in a study of blood T cell repertoires in COVID-19. The data were produced by immunoSEQ multiplex PCR, yet TCRdb's version contains in-frame clones alone and is incomplete. Of approximately 210,000 clones listed, 75% to 90% are singletons. Sequencing input: peripheral blood. The receptors stem from a woman between 65 and 79 years old with active or convalescent COVID-19.

This clone appeared a single time. V gene TRBV5-6 combines with J gene TRBJ1-6; no reliable D call. The V end lost 4 bases, the J end lost 0 bases, and 11 bases lay between the germline ends. This CDR3 contains 16 residues. Germline values: CDR1 SGHDT, CDR2 YYEEEE. The CDR3 DNA sequence: TGTGCCAGCAGCCGAGCACAGAGCTCCTATAATTCACCCCTCCACTTT. It is translated as CASSRAQSSYNSPLHF.

The chain is built from TRBV5-1 and TRBJ2-1, with TRBD2 identical over 12 bases. Trimming at V came to 4 bases and at J to 3 bases, leaving 14 bases not matched to a gene. CDR3 length: 19 residues. The germline CDR1 and CDR2 sequences are SGHRS and YFSETQ. The CDR3 region is CASSRRGLAGGIYYNEQFF. In DNA, the CDR3 is TGCGCCAGCAGCCGAAGGGGGCTAGCGGGAGGGATTTACTACAATGAGCAGTTCTTC.

The rearrangement uses TRBV25-1 and TRBJ1-2, with 9 bases aligning to TRBD1. This CDR3 comprises 14 residues. V was clipped by 10 bases and J by 3 bases; unmatched bases: 9. The germline gives CDR1 MGHDK, CDR2 SYGVNS. This CDR3 reads CATAGTGTYYGYTF. The CDR3 DNA sequence: TGTGCCACCGCCGGGACAGGGACATACTATGGCTACACCTTC.

This clone appeared a single time. V and J are TRBV5-6 and TRBJ1-1; D is uncertain. CDR1 SGHDT and CDR2 YYEEEE come from the germline V gene. The length of the CDR3 is 11 residues. V was clipped by 4 bases and J by 7 bases, with 8 bases between them. The DNA for the CDR3 is TGTGCCAGCAGCCGCCGGTTTGAAGCTTTCTTT. Its translation: CASSRRFEAFF.

V is TRBV5-1 and J is TRBJ2-7; the match to TRBD1 covers 9 bases. Trimming at V came to 3 bases and at J to 2 bases, leaving 6 bases not matched to a gene. The germline V gene encodes CDR1 SGHRS and CDR2 YFSETQ. The CDR3 runs to 15 residues. Here the CDR3 DNA reads TGCGCCAGCAGCTCACCCGGGACAGGGACCTACGAGCAGTACTTC. It is translated as CASSSPGTGTYEQYF.

V and J are TRBV28 and TRBJ1-2; 7 nucleotides line up with TRBD1. The CDR3 contains 15 residues. Germline V lookup: CDR1 MDHEN, CDR2 SYDVKM. V dropped 5 bases and J dropped 8; count of bases not matched to a gene: 14. CDR3 loop: CASSAAEGALGGYTF. The DNA of the CDR3 is TGTGCCAGCAGTGCAGCAGAGGGGGCCTTAGGGGGCTACACCTTC.

This clone was observed a single time. This sequence joins TRBV5-1 and TRBJ1-1; D not certain. V shed 3 bases and J shed 0 bases, with 9 bases lying between them. Germline V gene lookup returns CDR1 SGHRS and CDR2 YFSETQ. CDR3 length: 14 amino acids. The CDR3 bases are TGCGCCAGCAGCTCACATGACATGAACACTGAAGCTTTCTTT. It translates to CASSSHDMNTEAFF.

As regards this clone: Other DNA sequences in this sample translate to the same CDR3. The chain couples TRBV30 to TRBJ2-5; perhaps TRBD1 as D (5 bases). CDR3 size: 13 residues. V gave up 0 bases and J gave up 5 bases, with 10 bases separating them. In germline, CDR1 is GTSNPN, CDR2 SVGIG (reference sequence). This CDR3 reads CAWSVQVGETQYF. CDR3 bases: TGTGCCTGGAGTGTACAGGTCGGGGAGACCCAGTACTTC. Using reference TRBV30 and TRBJ2-5 for the parts outside the CDR3, the full variable domain is SQTIHQWPATLVQPVGSPLSLECTVEGTSNPNLYWYRQAAGRGLQLLFYSVGIGQISSEVPQNLSASRPQDRQFILSSKKLLLSDSGFYLCAWSVQVGETQYFGPGTRLLVL.

The chain has TRBV6-5 and TRBJ1-1, with TRBD1 matching over 7 bases. V shed 5 bases, J shed 4 bases, and the junction held 10 bases outside the gene matches. Per germline, CDR1 MNHEY and CDR2 SVGAGI. The CDR3 sequence is 15 residues long. The chain's CDR3 is CASSSTETGFTEAFF. The CDR3 DNA reads TGTGCCAGCAGTAGCACAGAGACAGGGTTCACTGAAGCTTTCTTT.

This clone showed up just a few times. The V call is TRBV27, the J call TRBJ2-2, with 15 nucleotides matching TRBD2. J was trimmed by 6 bases and V by 6 bases; bases with no gene match: 14. Germline assignment: CDR1 MNHEY and CDR2 SMNVEV (reference sequence). CDR3 length: 19 residues. CDR3 loop: CASSMGIGLAGGLAGELFF. In nucleotides, the CDR3 is TGTGCCAGCAGCATGGGCATCGGACTAGCGGGAGGGCTCGCCGGGGAGCTGTTTTTT.

The V call is TRBV20-1, the J call TRBJ1-2; D is undetermined. Trimming cost V 5 bases and J 1 base, with 2 bases left between them. This CDR3 has 10 amino acids. Looked up from germline, CDR1 is DFQATT and CDR2 is SNEGSKA (reference sequence). The CDR3 sequence: CSAYNYGYTF. Here the CDR3 DNA reads TGCAGTGCTTATAACTATGGCTACACCTTC.